This T cell receptor (beta chain) was identified in a study of T cell repertoires in cytomegalovirus infection. Ten or more counts support this clonotype. Antigen specificity is unknown. The junction had 8 bases not matched to a gene; V was cut back by 4 bases and J by 3 bases. CDR3 length: 15 amino acids. The V gene's germline CDR1 is SGHTA and CDR2 FQGNSA. TCRdb passed the reads through MiXCR, listing each CDR3 protein once. This sample yields 45,000 to 50,000 distinct CDR3 sequences, of which roughly 19% are seen a single time; roughly 53% belongs to the top ten. General study points: Totalled public TCR beta family frequency picked out people who carried CMV plus the relevant HLA. In two of eight donors, the top clonotype was HLA-C-restricted CMV-specific.

This chain links TRBV7-2 with TRBJ1-1; 7 bases agree with TRBD1. The source material was CD8+ T cells from cultured PBMCs, sampled from culture after CMV antigen stimulation. This receptor was taken from a human donor in good health (CMV status not recorded). Some clones in this sample may be carry-over from other donors' samples. CDR3 protein: CASSSFRGVDTEAFF. The CDR3 coding sequence is TGTGCCAGCAGCTCATTCAGGGGGGTAGACACTGAAGCTTTCTTT.